What follows describes a single T cell receptor beta chain. The sample comes from a study of CD8 T cells in Susac syndrome. The RNA input was 0.5 to 1 ug, and it was reverse transcribed with random hexamers. MiXCR, run by TCRdb on the immunoSEQ multiplex PCR reads, gives a single entry per CDR3 protein. The sample lists some 170,000 distinct CDR3 sequences, roughly 93% occurring once. V was shortened by 8 bases and J by 3 bases, with 20 bases between the two germline ends. There are 15 residues in the CDR3. In germline, CDR1 is KGHSH, CDR2 LQKENI. The TCR sequence derives from a human donor in good health. The specimen was CD4+ T cells from PBMCs. V is TRBV18 and J is TRBJ2-7; no definite D call. CDR3 region: CASRRSERAGYEQYF. The CDR3 DNA sequence: TGTGCCAGCCGTCGTTCGGAGAGAGCCGGCTACGAGCAGTACTTC.